This TCR beta chain derives from a study of CD8+CD57+ T cells in acquired aplastic anemia (dated by TCRdb to 2017 to 2018). For the wider study: A mean of roughly 2.9 ug of DNA, ranging from roughly 0.2 to 27.4 ug, was extracted from sorted CD4+ and CD8+ cells. For healthy donor samples, the average read count was about 9.9 million for CD4+ cells and 11.0 million for CD8+ cells. On the study overall, not on this receptor specifically: Roughly 30 CD8+ CDR3 sequences were shared between patients and controls but appeared highly expressed in patients and within their immunodominant clones. Between patients and healthy controls, no significant difference in CD8+ Simpson's diversity was found (P=0.060).

Comment on this clonotype: Its antigen remains undetermined. The input lacks base qualities; no much larger clone sits a single base away.

V is clipped by 5 bases and J by 4 bases, and the sequence between their germline boundaries is 14 bases long. The germline V gene encodes CDR1 SEHNR and CDR2 FQNEAQ (reference sequence). Its CDR3 holds 14 amino acids, cysteine through phenylalanine. This entry keeps only the CDR3 DNA: 42 bases, framed from base 1. In the study, sorted CD4+ and CD8+ blood T cells from patients with severe aplastic anemia and from healthy subjects underwent deep sequencing of TCR repertoires. Ficoll-Paque density gradient centrifugation was used to isolate peripheral blood mononuclear cells. Before DNA was extracted, CD4+ and CD8+ T cells were sorted using either FACS or magnetic beads. Profiling of TCR beta VDJ combinations and CDR3 sequences used genomic DNA as the template. An Illumina HiSeq 2000 was used for TCR repertoire sequencing. The study's processing was this. TRBV/TRBJ rearrangement plots, CDR3 size and DJ length profiles, and Simpson's diversity index were used to evaluate the repertoires. The most abundant DNA sequence in the deep sequencing data was taken as the immunodominant clone. CDR3 amino acid sequences were checked for sharing between subjects and were compared against published repertoires and the VDJdb database. TCRdb's own reprocessing of the public reads used fastp at Q25 and MiXCR and kept productive beta chains. Every entry covers one CDR3 protein and lists the most common genes and DNA from its rows. These V and J calls derive from TCRdb rather than the authors' analysis. This sample comprises 60,000 or so distinct CDR3 sequences, 55% of them detected only once. In total, the top ten clones hold under 2.5% of the sample.

The clonotype originates from a human donor in good health, serving as a control. The sequence joins TRBV7-9 to TRBJ2-5; a tentative D call is TRBD2 (6 bases match). Sequenced sample: sorted CD4+, CD8+, or CD8+CD57+ T cells (not recorded which) from PBMCs. The nucleotide sequence reads TGTGCCAGCAGCCCCTGGGAGGTACGAGAGACCCAGTACTTC. Its protein is CASSPWEVRETQYF.